These 28 T cell receptor beta chains came from one sample sequenced in a study of response to subunit inactivated influenza vaccine (dated by TCRdb to 2016 to 2019). The library was made by RT-PCR. Instrument on record: Illumina HiSeq 2500. TCRdb's own reprocessing of the public reads used fastp at Q25 and MiXCR and kept productive beta chains. Records with the same CDR3 protein are collapsed into one entry carrying the most frequent genes and DNA. Counted in this sample were just under 250,000 distinct CDR3 sequences; 9.5% to 15% of them appeared once. The ten largest clonotypes hold 7.8% of the sample. Material: non-naive T cells sorted from PBMCs, obtained around 15 days before vaccination. The label giving this sample's cell subset or site can be read as: memory T cell fraction. The receptors shown here come from a man in his fifties who received an inactivated influenza vaccine. Donor details come from another sample of the same person, matched by shared clones.

This clonotype was detected only a few times. This sequence joins TRBV20-1 and TRBJ1-5; D is ambiguous. Germline CDR1 DFQATT, CDR2 SNEGSKA (reference sequence). The CDR3 runs to 14 residues. V lost 6 bases and J lost 0, with 12 bases in between. The CDR3 reads CSALEGNSNQPQHF. CDR3 sequence (DNA): TGCAGTGCACTTGAAGGTAATAGCAATCAGCCCCAGCATTTT.

This clonotype was observed many times. The J gene is TRBJ2-4, the V gene TRBV19; no firm D call. CDR3 length equals 16 residues. V lost 4 bases to trimming and J lost 0 bases, with 13 bases between them. Germline loops: CDR1 LNHDA, CDR2 SQIVND (reference sequence). CDR3 amino acids: CASSNQALLAKNIQYF. In DNA, the CDR3 is TGTGCCAGTAGTAACCAGGCGCTACTAGCCAAAAACATTCAGTACTTC.

This clonotype was observed a handful of times. The V gene is TRBV28, the J gene TRBJ1-2; D gene uncertain. The CDR3 consists of 12 residues. Trimming shortened V by 6 bases and J by 4 bases, and 9 bases separated the two germline ends. Germline V gives CDR1 MDHEN, CDR2 SYDVKM. CDR3 sequence reads: CASRKSTYGYTF. CDR3 bases: TGTGCCAGCAGAAAATCGACCTATGGCTACACCTTC.

This clonotype has a handful of counts. The chain couples TRBV3-1 to TRBJ1-2, with TRBD1 matching 7 bases. V was pared by 4 bases and J by 2 bases, with 1 base of the junction left unmatched. Looked up from germline, CDR1 is LGHDT and CDR2 is YNNKEL (reference sequence). The CDR3 consists of 13 residues. CDR3 DNA sequence: TGTGCCAGCAGCCGACAGGGAAACTATGGCTACACCTTC. Its protein is CASSRQGNYGYTF.

This clonotype was seen many times. The V call is TRBV7-2, the J call TRBJ2-1; tentatively, D is TRBD1 or TRBD2 (5 bases each). The CDR3 loop spans 15 amino acids. Looked up from germline, CDR1 is SGHTA and CDR2 is FQGNSA. Trimming stripped 1 base from V and 5 bases from J, with 12 bases between. CDR3 sequence reads: CASSLVIGADNEQFF. In DNA form, the CDR3 reads TGTGCCAGCAGCTTAGTTATCGGGGCAGACAATGAGCAGTTCTTC. The whole variable domain, remainder taken from reference TRBV7-2 and TRBJ2-1, is GAGVSQSPSNKVTEKGKDVELRCDPISGHTALYWYRQSLGQGLEFLIYFQGNSAPDKSGLPSDRFSAERTGGSVSTLTIQRTQQEDSAVYLCASSLVIGADNEQFFGPGTRLTVL.

This clonotype has only a few counts. The chain links TRBV24-1 to TRBJ2-1, with 13 bases aligning to TRBD2. This CDR3 is built from 19 residues. Germline CDR1 is KGHDR and CDR2 is SFDVKD. Germline trimming cut 3 bases from V and 0 bases from J; bases unmatched to any gene: 7. The CDR3 DNA sequence: TGTGCCACCAGTGATACTAGCGGGAGGGCCCGGAGCTCCTACAATGAGCAGTTCTTC. Translation: CATSDTSGRARSSYNEQFF.

This clonotype showed up just a few times. V and J are TRBV10-3 and TRBJ2-5; TRBD1 agrees at 11 bases. The CDR3 length is 17 residues. Trimming took 3 bases from V and 5 from J; bases not matched to a gene: 11. Per germline, CDR1 ENHRY and CDR2 SYGVKD. CDR3 bases: TGTGCCATCAGTGATCGACGGACAGGGGGCATAGAGGAGACCCAGTACTTC. Translating gives CAISDRRTGGIEETQYF.

The J gene is TRBJ2-7, the V gene TRBV20-1, with a possible D match to TRBD2 (5 bases). The CDR3 length is 13 residues. CDR1 DFQATT and CDR2 SNEGSKA come from the germline V gene (reference sequence). V was trimmed by 1 base and J by 5 bases, leaving 12 bases between them. The CDR3 loop is CSARGGSDHEQYF. In nucleotides, the CDR3 is TGCAGTGCTAGAGGGGGTAGCGACCACGAGCAGTACTTC.

This clonotype was detected ten times or more. This chain links TRBV3-1 with TRBJ1-2; D gene ambiguous. The V gene's germline CDR1 is LGHDT and CDR2 YNNKEL (reference sequence). The CDR3 consists of 13 residues. Trimming shortened V by 0 bases and J by 8 bases, and 10 bases separated the two germline ends. The CDR3 here is CASSQEGRRGYTF. The DNA of the CDR3 is TGTGCCAGCAGCCAAGAAGGGCGCAGGGGCTACACCTTC.

The V gene is TRBV2, the J gene TRBJ1-1; TRBD1 matches 9 bases. CDR3 length equals 13 residues. Germline loops: CDR1 SNHLY, CDR2 FYNNEI. Germline trimming cut 6 bases from V and 5 bases from J; bases unmatched to any gene: 4. CDR3 in DNA: TGTGCCAGCAGCGGGGACAGGGATACTGAAGCTTTCTTT. Protein sequence: CASSGDRDTEAFF.

This clonotype showed up many times. The rearrangement links TRBV12-3 or TRBV12-4 to TRBJ1-1; a possible D gene is TRBD1 (5 bases). The CDR3 contains 15 residues. V was cut by 0 bases and J by 1 base, with 9 bases left in between. The CDR3 protein is CASSLAQGWNTEAFF. CDR3 DNA sequence: TGTGCCAGCAGTTTAGCGCAGGGATGGAACACTGAAGCTTTCTTT.

This clonotype was seen at least ten times. V is TRBV28 and J is TRBJ2-1; a weak D match, TRBD1 (5 bases). V was shortened by 4 bases and J by 10 bases, with 8 bases between the two germline ends. Germline V gene data show CDR1 as MDHEN and CDR2 as SYDVKM. The CDR3 consists of 11 residues. The CDR3 loop is CASSSTVEQFF. The DNA of the CDR3 is TGTGCCAGCAGTTCGACAGTGGAGCAGTTCTTC.

This clonotype was observed a handful of times. The J gene is TRBJ2-1, the V gene TRBV20-1; 7 bases line up with TRBD2. Trimming at V came to 1 base and at J to 7 bases, leaving 16 bases not matched to a gene. Germline V gene data show CDR1 as DFQATT and CDR2 as SNEGSKA (reference sequence). The CDR3 contains 17 residues. The CDR3 region has the DNA TGCAGTGCTAGAGGGGGGGGTTTTGTAAAGGATGAGAATGAGCAGTTCTTC. Protein sequence: CSARGGGFVKDENEQFF.

This clonotype turned up a few times. J is TRBJ2-1 and V is TRBV12-3 or TRBV12-4; D remains unclear. CDR3 size: 14 residues. Trimming removed 2 bases from V and 1 base from J, with 6 bases in between. The CDR3 DNA reads TGTGCCAGCAGTTTAAGAGAATCCTACAATGAGCAGTTCTTC. Translation: CASSLRESYNEQFF.

The sample holds a few counts of this clonotype. The chain is built from TRBV29-1 and TRBJ2-2; the D is unclear. The CDR3 totals 13 residues. Looked up from germline, CDR1 is SQVTM and CDR2 is ANQGSEA. V lost 4 bases and J lost 3, with 9 bases in between. CDR3 coding DNA: TGCAGCGTTGCCCGACGTGACACCGGGGAGCTGTTTTTT. Translated, it gives CSVARRDTGELFF.

Worth noting for this clonotype: A much larger clone differs from this one at a single base, so this may be a read error. V usage is TRBV5-6 and J usage is TRBJ2-3; D is perhaps TRBD2 (7 bases). Per the germline V gene, CDR1 is SGHDT and CDR2 is YYEEEE. V was trimmed by 4 bases and J by 10 bases, leaving 28 bases between them. The CDR3 covers 17 residues. Here the CDR3 DNA reads TGTGCCAGCAGCACGAGAGGGGGGGCCTTTCATATGTGTTCGCAGTATTTT. Protein: CASSTRGGAFHMCSQYF.

This clonotype was counted a few times. V usage is TRBV20-1 and J usage is TRBJ1-2; possibly TRBD1 for D (6 bases). V lost 3 bases, J lost 4 bases, and 18 bases lay in between. In germline, CDR1 is DFQATT, CDR2 SNEGSKA (reference sequence). This CDR3 has 15 amino acids. The CDR3 here is CSAREPQGFGYGYTF. DNA for the CDR3: TGCAGTGCTAGGGAGCCGCAGGGGTTTGGCTATGGCTACACCTTC.

This clonotype was picked up many times. The chain combines TRBV4-3 with TRBJ2-2, with 10 bases aligning to TRBD2. Per the germline V gene, CDR1 is LGHNA and CDR2 is YSLEER. J lost 5 bases, V lost 1 base, and 4 bases had no gene match. This CDR3 spans 16 amino acids. As DNA, the CDR3 is TGCGCCAGCAGCCAAGGTCTAGCGGGAGTTACCGGGGAGCTGTTTTTT. Residues: CASSQGLAGVTGELFF.

This clonotype was counted many times. This sequence joins TRBV5-1 and TRBJ2-7; D not certain. Germline loops: CDR1 SGHRS, CDR2 YFSETQ. CDR3 length: 13 amino acids. Trimming took 2 bases from V and 6 from J, leaving 12 bases between them. The chain's CDR3 is CASSLSQGSEQYF. CDR3 nucleotide sequence: TGCGCCAGCAGCTTATCCCAAGGCAGCGAGCAGTACTTC.

This clonotype showed up many times. This rearrangement joins TRBV2 to TRBJ2-1; TRBD1 might be the D (6 bases). V was pared by 8 bases and J by 5 bases, with 16 bases between. The germline V gene has CDR1 SNHLY and CDR2 FYNNEI. This CDR3 has 14 residues. CDR3 sequence reads: CASDRQGIHNEQFF. In DNA form, the CDR3 reads TGTGCCAGCGACCGCCAGGGGATCCACAATGAGCAGTTCTTC.

This clonotype has a handful of counts. The chain uses TRBV20-1 and TRBJ2-7, with TRBD1 as a possible D gene (6 bases). Germline V CDR1 and CDR2: DFQATT, SNEGSKA (reference sequence). V was trimmed by 6 bases and J by 5 bases, leaving 14 bases between them. This CDR3 spans 12 amino acids. CDR3 coding DNA: TGCAGTGCCAGGGGTTATCTCGACGAGCAGTACTTC. Translated: CSARGYLDEQYF.

This clonotype was detected ten times or more. CDR3 loop: CASSLGAASGRAVDEQYF. CDR3 coding DNA: TGTGCCAGCAGCTTAGGTGCGGCTAGCGGGAGGGCCGTCGACGAGCAGTACTTC. The genes are TRBV11-1 and TRBJ2-7; 12 bases fit TRBD2. This CDR3 has 18 residues. V was pared by 1 base and J by 5 bases, with 12 bases of the junction left unmatched. CDR1 and CDR2 (germline): SGHAT, FQDESV (reference sequence).

In this sample, this clonotype turned up many times. This sequence joins TRBV5-1 and TRBJ1-3; maybe TRBD1 (6 bases). CDR3 length equals 19 residues. Germline V gene data show CDR1 as SGHRS and CDR2 as YFSETQ. V dropped 0 bases and J dropped 0 bases, with 19 bases sitting between them. The CDR3 is CASSLVVTTGSASGNTIYF. In DNA, the CDR3 is TGCGCCAGCAGCTTGGTGGTGACGACAGGATCCGCCTCTGGAAACACCATATATTTT.

This clonotype was observed a few times. The V and J genes are TRBV12-3 or TRBV12-4 and TRBJ2-3, with 11 nucleotides matching TRBD2. The J segment lost 5 bases and the V segment lost 5 bases, leaving 3 bases of the junction unmatched. This CDR3 comprises 14 residues. As DNA, the CDR3 is TGTGCCAGCAGTAAGGGACTAGCGGTAGATACGCAGTATTTT. The encoded protein is CASSKGLAVDTQYF.

The chain uses TRBV6-2 or TRBV6-3 and TRBJ2-5; 9 bases align to TRBD2. Germline V gene lookup returns CDR1 MNHEY and CDR2 SVGEGT. CDR3 length equals 16 residues. V lost 2 bases to trimming and J lost 0 bases; unmatched junction nucleotides: 4. The CDR3 sequence: CASSYGLAGHQETQYF. CDR3 nucleotide sequence: TGTGCCAGCAGTTACGGCCTAGCGGGACACCAAGAGACCCAGTACTTC.

The chain carries TRBV28 and TRBJ1-4; D gene ambiguous. CDR1 is MDHEN and CDR2 is SYDVKM in the germline V gene. The CDR3 consists of 15 residues. V lost 3 bases and J 0 bases, leaving 8 bases between the germline ends. The CDR3 protein is CASSFSDATNEKLFF. Written as DNA, the CDR3 is TGTGCCAGCAGTTTTTCGGATGCAACTAATGAAAAACTGTTTTTT.

This clonotype has at least ten counts. V gene TRBV10-3 combines with J gene TRBJ2-7; 9 bases align to TRBD1. This CDR3 is 15 amino acids long. The junction had 7 bases not matched to a gene; V was cut back by 4 bases and J by 3 bases. Germline-derived CDR1 and CDR2 are ENHRY and SYGVKD. As DNA, the CDR3 is TGTGCCATCAGTGGAGTCGGGACAGGGAGCTACGAGCAGTACTTC. It is translated as CAISGVGTGSYEQYF.

This chain connects TRBV9 to TRBJ2-2; weak D call: TRBD2 (6 bases). V was pared by 0 bases and J by 5 bases, with 8 bases between. The CDR3 extends over 14 amino acids. Germline-derived CDR1 and CDR2 are SGDLS and YYNGEE. CDR3 amino acids: CASSVGLATGELFF. DNA of the CDR3: TGTGCCAGCAGCGTAGGGCTAGCGACCGGGGAGCTGTTTTTT.